The TCR beta chain under discussion was sequenced for a study of control samples from healthy donors and cancer patients. Sequenced by immunoSEQ multiplex PCR; TCRdb stores in-frame clones only, minus some. Of approximately 70,000 clones listed, 84% were seen once; the top ten hold under 30%. V shed 3 bases and J 5 bases; nucleotides not matched to a gene: 9. In germline, CDR1 is SGHNT, CDR2 YYREEE (reference sequence). This CDR3 comprises 15 residues. Material: blood. This clonotype originated in a man aged 50 or older in good health. The chain links TRBV5-4 to TRBJ2-5, with TRBD2 identical over 8 bases. CDR3 sequence reads: CASSYTGTRGETQYF. The CDR3, as DNA: TGTGCCAGCAGCTATACCGGGACTAGAGGGGAGACCCAGTACTTC.